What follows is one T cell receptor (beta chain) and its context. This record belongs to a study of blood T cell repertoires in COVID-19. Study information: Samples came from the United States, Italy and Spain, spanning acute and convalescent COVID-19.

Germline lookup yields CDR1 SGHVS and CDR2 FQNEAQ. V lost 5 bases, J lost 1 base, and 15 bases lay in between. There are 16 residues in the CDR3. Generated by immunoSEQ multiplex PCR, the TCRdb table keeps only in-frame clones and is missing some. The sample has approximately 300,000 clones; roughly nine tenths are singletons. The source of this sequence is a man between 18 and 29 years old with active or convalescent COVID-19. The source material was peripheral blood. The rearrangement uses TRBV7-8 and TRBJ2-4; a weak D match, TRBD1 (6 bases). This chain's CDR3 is CASSLYRERAKNIQYF. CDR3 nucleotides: TGTGCCAGCAGCCTCTACAGGGAGAGGGCCAAAAACATTCAGTACTTC.